Each of the 10 T cell receptor beta chains below was sequenced from the same sample in a study of T cells after yellow fever vaccination. TCRdb recomputed calls from the 5' RACE reads with MiXCR, one row per CDR3 protein. Among 550,000 to 750,000 distinct CDR3 sequences listed, 13% were seen once. Specimen: PBMCs, collected on the day of the yellow fever booster vaccination. The receptors come from a man aged 25-40 years who received the YFV17D yellow fever vaccine.

The table lists this clonotype with a few counts. The chain uses TRBV20-1 and TRBJ2-1; 15 positions match TRBD2. Trimming removed 5 bases from V and 1 base from J; junction bases left unmatched: 6. The CDR3 is 17 residues long. Germline CDR1 reads DFQATT; CDR2 reads SNEGSKA (reference sequence). CDR3 DNA: TGCAGTGCTGATTCCGGGACTAGCGGGAGGTCCTACAATGAGCAGTTCTTC. It encodes CSADSGTSGRSYNEQFF.

This clonotype was observed a few times. The rearrangement joins TRBV10-2 to TRBJ2-2, with TRBD2 matching over 9 bases. CDR3 length: 15 amino acids. CDR1 is WSHSY and CDR2 is SAAADI in the germline V gene. V was pared by 5 bases and J by 5 bases, with 6 bases of the junction left unmatched. CDR3 in DNA: TGCGCCAGCAGTAAAAGCGGGAGGTGGACCGGGGAGCTGTTTTTT. This gives the protein CASSKSGRWTGELFF.

This clonotype has at least ten counts. J is TRBJ2-1 and V is TRBV7-6; D uncertain. There are 13 residues in the CDR3. Deletions cut 3 bases from V and 7 bases from J, with 10 bases between. Germline V gene lookup returns CDR1 SGHVS and CDR2 FNYEAQ. The CDR3 region is CASSFWTDNEQFF. In nucleotides, the CDR3 is TGTGCCAGCAGCTTCTGGACGGATAATGAGCAGTTCTTC.

This clonotype appeared many times. The gene calls are TRBV5-1 and TRBJ2-1; no clear D gene. This CDR3 spans 11 amino acids. Trimming removed 0 bases from V and 8 bases from J, with 3 bases in between. The V gene's germline CDR1 is SGHRS and CDR2 YFSETQ. Here the CDR3 DNA reads TGCGCCAGCAGCTTGGAATATGAGCAGTTCTTC. Amino acid sequence: CASSLEYEQFF.

A few counts support this clonotype. This rearrangement joins TRBV29-1 to TRBJ2-1; D possibly corresponds to TRBD1 (6 bases). Trimming took 2 bases from V and 7 from J, leaving 18 bases between them. Per germline, CDR1 SQVTM and CDR2 ANQGSEA. This CDR3 has 15 residues. In nucleotides, the CDR3 is TGCAGCGTTGAAACGGAATTAACAGGGCTAAATGAGCAGTTCTTC. It yields the protein CSVETELTGLNEQFF.

This clonotype occurred a few times. The V and J genes are TRBV10-3 and TRBJ2-1, with TRBD2 matching over 7 bases. The CDR3 has 17 amino acids. Germline loops: CDR1 ENHRY, CDR2 SYGVKD. V was pared by 1 base and J by 4 bases, with 10 bases of the junction left unmatched. The CDR3 DNA reads as TGTGCCATCAGTGAGTTGGGTACGGGAGGATCATACAATGAGCAGTTCTTC. As protein: CAISELGTGGSYNEQFF.

This clonotype has a handful of counts. The chain uses TRBV14 and TRBJ2-3; possible D gene TRBD2, 5 bases. Germline values: CDR1 SGHDN, CDR2 FVKESK. The CDR3 length is 14 residues. V lost 0 bases and J 7 bases, leaving 11 bases between the germline ends. CDR3 in DNA: TGTGCCAGCAGCCAAGATCTAGCCCCGTATACGCAGTATTTT. Its translation: CASSQDLAPYTQYF.

This clonotype was observed a handful of times. The CDR3 bases are TGTGCCAGCAGCCCCGAACTGAGGGAAGATACGCAGTATTTT. This encodes CASSPELREDTQYF. The chain has TRBV9 and TRBJ2-3; D may be TRBD2 (5 bases). Trimming removed 4 bases from V and 5 bases from J, with 14 bases in between. The CDR3 runs 14 residues. Germline V lookup: CDR1 SGDLS, CDR2 YYNGEE.

This clonotype has only a few counts. V is TRBV6-5 and J is TRBJ2-3; D remains ambiguous. CDR3 length: 14 residues. V lost 2 bases and J lost 2, with 8 bases in between. Germline CDR1 and CDR2: MNHEY and SVGAGI. This CDR3 is CASSYGRNTDTQYF. CDR3 bases: TGTGCCAGCAGTTACGGTAGGAACACAGATACGCAGTATTTT.

The chain employs TRBV20-1 and TRBJ2-7; 11 bases are shared with TRBD2. The CDR3 consists of 14 residues. Trimming removed 0 bases from V and 4 bases from J; junction bases left unmatched: 2. CDR1 is DFQATT, CDR2 SNEGSKA, per germline (reference sequence). The CDR3 DNA sequence: TGCAGTGCTAGAGAACTAGCGGGAGTTTACGAGCAGTACTTC. Amino acids: CSARELAGVYEQYF.